Reported below is one TCR beta chain. The antigen remains undetermined. The authors loaded 200 ng DNA, around 30,000 T cell genomes, into sorted-subset replicate PCRs. Profiled with immunoSEQ multiplex PCR; TCRdb holds only in-frame clones, not every one. The data contain around 2.1 million clones, under 95% of them singletons. In the naive CD8 group, cells lacked CD45RO and were positively selected for CCR7, so terminally differentiated effector memory CD45RA+ cells were left out. The data were obtained in a study of shared clonotypes between healthy human individuals. Overall study findings and caveats: A generally larger estimated richness was seen in naive subsets than in memory subsets. A small donor pool kept down the genetic and exposure-history diversity that was represented.

This sequence originates from a man younger than 35 in good health. Some clones in this sample may be carry-over from other donors' samples. The specimen sequenced was naive CD8+ T cells from PBMCs.

The CDR3 region is CASSSGTGLSNQPQHF. The CDR3 region has the DNA TGTGCCAGCAGCTCTGGGACAGGGCTAAGCAATCAGCCCCAGCATTTT. The chain employs TRBV7-6 and TRBJ1-5, with 9 bases aligning to TRBD1. Trimming at V came to 4 bases and at J to 1 base, leaving 5 bases not matched to a gene. There are 16 residues in the CDR3. The V gene's germline CDR1 is SGHVS and CDR2 FNYEAQ.